This T cell receptor beta chain was recorded in a study of control samples from healthy donors and cancer patients. Assay: immunoSEQ multiplex PCR; the TCRdb copy retains only in-frame clones and omits some. Among some 100,000 clones listed, about nine tenths were seen once. Trimming stripped 3 bases from V and 5 bases from J, with 5 bases between. Germline CDR1 reads DFQATT; CDR2 reads SNEGSKA (reference sequence). The CDR3 has 10 amino acids. The gene calls are TRBV20-1 and TRBJ2-7; D unclear. The receptor comes from a human donor in good health. The donor label of this sample is uncertain. What was sequenced was blood. Here the CDR3 reads CSASLNEQYF. CDR3 DNA: TGCAGTGCTAGTCTGAACGAGCAGTACTTC.